The T cell receptor beta chain described here comes from a study of regulatory T cells in long-lasting Graves disease. The CDR3 has 17 residues. Germline values: CDR1 ENHRY, CDR2 SYGVKD. V lost 0 bases and J lost 1, with 13 bases in between. With iRepertoire HTBI primers and Arm-PCR of CDR3 regions, TCR beta libraries were built. TCRdb reanalysed the multiplex PCR reads using MiXCR and keeps one entry per CDR3 protein. The top ten clones hold less than 40% of a sample with about 320,000 distinct CDR3 sequences, about a sixth of them seen once. This clonotype was seen ten or more times. Documented time point: newly diagnosed GD, antithyroid drugs for less than 3 months. RNA isolated from PBMCs was used to make the TCR library. Diagnoses of Graves' disease were made by American Thyroid Association guidelines.

The sequenced sample was peripheral blood mononuclear cells (PBMCs), obtained at new diagnosis, from a patient treated with antithyroid drugs. The J gene is TRBJ1-3, the V gene TRBV10-3, with a possible D match to TRBD1 (5 bases). This sequence was found in a female donor with Graves disease. CDR3 nucleotide sequence: TGTGCCATCAGTGAGTCGATCTTCGCAGGGTCTGGAAACACCATATATTTT. Encoded protein: CAISESIFAGSGNTIYF.